The present TCR beta chain was sequenced within a study of T-cell memory formation after mild COVID-19. Using its own MiXCR run on the 5' RACE reads, TCRdb lists one record per CDR3 protein. In the table there are about 390,000 distinct CDR3 sequences, 16% of which are singletons. This clonotype was seen repeatedly, ten times or more. The antigen is not known. The study, taken as a whole, reports: There was a balanced CD4/CD8 profile in clones contracting day 15 to 85, and later expanders leaned CD4+. Among contracting clones, CD4+ were mainly CM/EM and CD8+ enriched in EMRA.

Source material: PBMCs or a T cell subset sorted from them (not recorded which). The receptor's source is a man aged 18 to 30 who had mild COVID-19 (a few samples of this study predate the infection). Cell type and time point are not known.

This CDR3 is CATSDSTRAYNEQFF. CDR3 sequence (DNA): TGTGCCACCAGTGATTCGACTAGGGCCTACAATGAGCAGTTCTTC. The V gene is TRBV24-1, the J gene TRBJ2-1; the D gene is possibly TRBD2 (6 bases). Germline assignment: CDR1 KGHDR and CDR2 SFDVKD. The CDR3 spans 15 residues. The V gene lost 2 bases and the J gene lost 2 bases, with 9 bases spanning the gap.